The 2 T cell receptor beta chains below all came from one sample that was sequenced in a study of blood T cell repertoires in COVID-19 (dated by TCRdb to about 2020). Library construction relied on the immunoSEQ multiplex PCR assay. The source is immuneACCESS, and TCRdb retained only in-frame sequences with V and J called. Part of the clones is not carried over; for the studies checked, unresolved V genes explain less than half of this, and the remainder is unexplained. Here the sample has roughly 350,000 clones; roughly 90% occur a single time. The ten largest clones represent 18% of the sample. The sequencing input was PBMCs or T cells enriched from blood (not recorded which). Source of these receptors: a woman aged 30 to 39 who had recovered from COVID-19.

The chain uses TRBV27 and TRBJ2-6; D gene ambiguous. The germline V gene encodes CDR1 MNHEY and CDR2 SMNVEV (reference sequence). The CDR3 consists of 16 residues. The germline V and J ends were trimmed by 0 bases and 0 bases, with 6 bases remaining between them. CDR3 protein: CASSLSRYSGANVLTF. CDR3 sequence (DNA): TGTGCCAGCAGTTTATCGCGTTACTCTGGGGCCAACGTCCTGACTTTC.

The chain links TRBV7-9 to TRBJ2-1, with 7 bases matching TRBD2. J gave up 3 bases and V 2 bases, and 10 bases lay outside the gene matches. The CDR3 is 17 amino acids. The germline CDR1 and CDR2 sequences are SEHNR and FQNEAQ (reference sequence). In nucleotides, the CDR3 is TGTGCCAGCAGCTTACGTCCCTCCCGCGGGGGCTACAATGAGCAGTTCTTC. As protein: CASSLRPSRGGYNEQFF. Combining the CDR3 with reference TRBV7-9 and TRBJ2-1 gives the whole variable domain DTGVSQNPRHKITKRGQNVTFRCDPISEHNRLYWYRQTLGQGPEFLTYFQNEAQLEKSRLLSDRFSAERPKGSFSTLEIQRTEQGDSAMYLCASSLRPSRGGYNEQFFGPGTRLTVL.